The 15 T cell receptor beta chains given below trace back to one sample, sequenced in a study of blood T cells in healthy people across ages. The second PCR ran about 6 to 11 cycles with a sample-barcoded 5' primer and J-beta primers. TCRdb passed the 5' RACE reads through MiXCR, listing each CDR3 protein once. The data contain 850,000 to 1,000,000 distinct CDR3 sequences, roughly 51% of them singletons. The sample comprised blood. The receptors derive from a woman in her fifties or sixties in good health.

This chain uses TRBV27 with TRBJ1-2, with a weak D call TRBD1 (6 bases). Germline V CDR1 and CDR2: MNHEY, SMNVEV (reference sequence). Trimming took 6 bases from V and 7 from J, leaving 9 bases between them. The CDR3 has 11 amino acids. CDR3 sequence reads: CASRGGGGYTF. CDR3 sequence (DNA): TGTGCCAGCAGGGGGGGCGGTGGCTACACCTTC.

V gene TRBV20-1 combines with J gene TRBJ2-1, with 12 bases identical to TRBD1. The CDR3 sequence is 16 residues long. Germline V lookup: CDR1 DFQATT, CDR2 SNEGSKA (reference sequence). Losses at the gene ends were 4 bases for V and 5 bases for J; bases not matched to a gene: 9. CDR3 bases: TGCAGTGCTAACAAGCTGGGACAGGGGGCGCACAATGAGCAGTTCTTC. This encodes CSANKLGQGAHNEQFF.

The chain uses TRBV5-6 and TRBJ1-6; D is ambiguous. The CDR3 totals 15 residues. Trimming took off 4 bases at V and 6 bases at J, with 14 bases between the two ends. CDR1 SGHDT and CDR2 YYEEEE come from the germline V gene. In DNA, the CDR3 is TGTGCCAGCAGCACGTTGGGGTCTGCTAATTCACCCCTCCACTTT. This sequence encodes CASSTLGSANSPLHF.

The rearrangement uses TRBV20-1 and TRBJ2-7, with TRBD1 identical over 8 bases. V shed 0 bases, J shed 0 bases, and the junction held 1 base outside the gene matches. Germline V gene sequence: CDR1 DFQATT, CDR2 SNEGSKA (reference sequence). The CDR3 is made up of 14 amino acids. CDR3 bases: TGCAGTGCTAGAGATACAGGGGGCTCCTACGAGCAGTACTTC. Residues: CSARDTGGSYEQYF.

In its sample, this clonotype was seen many times. The rearrangement uses TRBV7-6 and TRBJ2-1; 10 nucleotides line up with TRBD2. This CDR3 is built from 14 residues. Trimming cost V 10 bases and J 10 bases; bases outside gene matches: 13. In germline, CDR1 is SGHVS, CDR2 FNYEAQ. CDR3 in amino acids: CATRRTSGGGEQFF. CDR3 coding DNA: TGTGCCACCCGGAGGACTAGCGGTGGGGGGGAGCAGTTCTTC.

This chain uses TRBV7-9 with TRBJ2-5; maybe TRBD2 (5 bases). The end of the DNA is better explained by TRBJ2-7, so the J call may be wrong. The CDR3 has 14 residues. The germline CDR1 and CDR2 sequences are SEHNR and FQNEAQ (reference sequence). CDR3: CASSSTGIADEQYF. CDR3 DNA sequence: TGTGCCAGCAGCTCAACCGGGATTGCGGACGAGCAGTACTTC.

The chain recombines TRBV2 with TRBJ1-1, with D unresolved. This CDR3 contains 14 residues. The germline V and J ends were trimmed by 4 bases and 1 base, with 10 bases remaining between them. The germline V gene has CDR1 SNHLY and CDR2 FYNNEI. The CDR3 is CASSVSRRNTEAFF. CDR3 coding DNA: TGTGCCAGCAGTGTGAGTCGAAGGAACACTGAAGCTTTCTTT.

The rearrangement links TRBV5-1 to TRBJ2-7, with D possibly matching TRBD2 (5 bases). V was pared by 4 bases and J by 5 bases, with 25 bases between. Germline V gene lookup returns CDR1 SGHRS and CDR2 YFSETQ. CDR3 length equals 17 residues. CDR3 DNA sequence: TGCGCCAGCAGCAACTCCGCGACTACCGTCACCGCCCACGAGCAGTACTTC. Translation: CASSNSATTVTAHEQYF.

This chain uses TRBV10-3 with TRBJ1-2, with D tentatively TRBD1 (5 bases). The ends were cut back, 0 bases at V and 3 bases at J, with 8 bases in the middle. Germline-derived CDR1 and CDR2 are ENHRY and SYGVKD. The CDR3 has 14 residues. CDR3 sequence (DNA): TGTGCCATCAGTGAGTCTGCCAGGGACTATGGCTACACCTTC. It codes for CAISESARDYGYTF.

The table lists this clonotype with a count of one. The chain combines TRBV29-1 with TRBJ2-3; D assignment may be TRBD1 or TRBD2 (5 bases each). The V end lost 7 bases, the J end lost 2 bases, and 16 bases lay between the germline ends. Germline V gene sequence: CDR1 SQVTM, CDR2 ANQGSEA. This CDR3 comprises 14 residues. CDR3 region: CSAGTPRYTDTQYF. CDR3 nucleotide sequence: TGCAGCGCTGGGACCCCTAGATACACAGATACGCAGTATTTT.

This chain uses TRBV14 with TRBJ2-1; 7 bases align to TRBD2. Unmatched junction bases numbered 11, after V lost 1 base and J lost 8 bases. Germline V gene data show CDR1 as SGHDN and CDR2 as FVKESK. This CDR3 has 16 amino acids. Here the CDR3 reads CASSQVWLAEIDEQFF. CDR3 nucleotide sequence: TGTGCCAGCAGCCAAGTTTGGCTAGCGGAAATTGATGAGCAGTTCTTC.

This sequence joins TRBV3-1 and TRBJ2-1, with a possible D match to TRBD2 (5 bases). With 4 bases removed from V and 7 bases from J, the gap between germline ends came to 14 bases. Per the germline V gene, CDR1 is LGHDT and CDR2 is YNNKEL (reference sequence). The CDR3 has 14 residues. In DNA form, the CDR3 reads TGTGCCAGCAGCCTTTACGGGGATCGGAATGAGCAGTTCTTC. Translated, it gives CASSLYGDRNEQFF.

The rearrangement links TRBV4-1 to TRBJ2-7; D possibly corresponds to TRBD1 (5 bases). This CDR3 spans 13 amino acids. Trimming removed 3 bases at V and 3 bases at J, with 9 bases between. The germline V gene has CDR1 MGHRA and CDR2 YSYEKL. CDR3 loop: CASSQTADYEQYF. CDR3 bases: TGCGCCAGCAGCCAGACAGCCGACTACGAGCAGTACTTC.

There are a few counts of this clonotype. The CDR3 spells CASSLTHADPYNEQFF. The DNA for the CDR3 is TGTGCCAGCAGCTTAACCCACGCAGACCCTTACAATGAGCAGTTCTTC. The rearrangement links TRBV7-9 to TRBJ2-1; D gene unclear. The V end lost 2 bases, the J end lost 4 bases, and 15 bases lay between the germline ends. Per germline, CDR1 SEHNR and CDR2 FQNEAQ (reference sequence). CDR3 size: 16 residues.

The chain carries TRBV6-4 and TRBJ2-3; 8 positions agree with TRBD2. The CDR3 has 15 residues. V shed 4 bases, J shed 5 bases, and the junction held 8 bases outside the gene matches. In germline, CDR1 is MRHNA, CDR2 SNTAGT. This CDR3 reads CASSVGAGGGDTQYF. In DNA form, the CDR3 reads TGTGCCAGCAGTGTGGGGGCGGGAGGTGGAGATACGCAGTATTTT.